The sequence of this T cell receptor (beta chain) was determined in a study of vaccination and CD4 T cells after COVID-19. As for the study in general: Each post-COVID sample was drawn after diagnosis, and the median interval was roughly 100 days (range 35 to 161). Cellular stimulation was performed using overlapping spike peptides derived from SARS-CoV-2, HCoV-NL63, HCoV-OC43 and HCoV-229E.

The Oncomine TCR Beta short-read assay generated sequence data from the DNA of cultured CD4+ T cells. MiXCR, applied by TCRdb to the PCR reads, yields one record per CDR3 protein. The table has about 19,000 distinct CDR3 sequences, approximately 49% seen once. Study-wide results and limits: In convalescent patients, 304 of 307 vaccine-specific clones were spike mono-reactive.

As to treatment: roughly nine-day PBMC culture with coronavirus spike peptide pools or control peptides (ViraFEST assay). On this clonotype: Its antigen is unidentified.

The sequence was obtained from a human donor who had recovered from COVID-19. The material sequenced was CD4+ T cells from blood, cultured in vitro.

CDR3 sequence: CAISESTRSGLGYTF. Here the CDR3 DNA reads TGTGCCATCAGTGAGTCGACGAGATCCGGGCTAGGCTACACCTTC. This rearrangement joins TRBV10-3 to TRBJ1-2, with D hard to call. Trimming left V 0 bases short and J 8 bases short, with 16 bases between. CDR1 and CDR2 from the germline V gene are ENHRY and SYGVKD. CDR3 length: 15 residues.